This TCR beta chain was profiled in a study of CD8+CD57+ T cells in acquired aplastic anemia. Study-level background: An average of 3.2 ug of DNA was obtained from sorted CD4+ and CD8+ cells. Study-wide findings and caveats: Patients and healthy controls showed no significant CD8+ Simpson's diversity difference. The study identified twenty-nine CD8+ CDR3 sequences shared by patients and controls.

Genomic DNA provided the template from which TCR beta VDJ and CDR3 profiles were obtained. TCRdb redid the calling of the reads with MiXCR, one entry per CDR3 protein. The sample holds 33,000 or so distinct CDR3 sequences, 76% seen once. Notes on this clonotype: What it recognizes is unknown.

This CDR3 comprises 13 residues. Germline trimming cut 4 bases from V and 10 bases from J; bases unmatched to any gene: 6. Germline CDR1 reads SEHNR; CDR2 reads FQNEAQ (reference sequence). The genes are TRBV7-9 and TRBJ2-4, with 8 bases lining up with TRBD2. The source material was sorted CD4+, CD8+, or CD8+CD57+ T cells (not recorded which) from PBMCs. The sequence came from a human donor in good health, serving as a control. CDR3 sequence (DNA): TGTGCCAGCAGCTCCGGGACTAGTAGGATTCAGTACTTC. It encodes CASSSGTSRIQYF.